This T cell receptor (beta chain) is from a study of OX40 agonist ivuxolimab in advanced cancers. Overall study context: There were three patients with partial responses, one having hepatocellular carcinoma and two cutaneous melanoma. Study-wide findings and caveats: It was also the case that some nonresponders had low normalized T-cell clonal expansion. The investigators did not determine what antigen specificity the expanded peripheral T cells had.

Individuals having autoimmune disease history or systemic immunosuppression were not enrolled. CDR3 length: 13 amino acids. V lost 0 bases, J lost 7 bases, and 10 bases lay in between. The V gene's germline CDR1 is MGHRA and CDR2 YSYEKL. Turning to this clone: Its antigen is not known.

Libraries were prepared by immunoSEQ multiplex PCR; TCRdb keeps only in-frame clonotypes and omits some of them. Counted here are roughly 89,000 clones, 84% occurring once; the ten biggest clones make up about 1.7%. The chain has TRBV4-1 and TRBJ2-7; D may be TRBD1 (6 bases). The TCR originated in an adult with an advanced solid tumor such as melanoma, head and neck, liver or kidney cancer. The sequenced sample was CD4+ or CD8+ T cells sorted from blood, obtained in a trial of the OX40 agonist ivuxolimab. The CDR3 DNA reads TGCGCCAGCAGCCAAGATAGGGGGAGAGAGCAGTACTTC. Translating gives CASSQDRGREQYF.